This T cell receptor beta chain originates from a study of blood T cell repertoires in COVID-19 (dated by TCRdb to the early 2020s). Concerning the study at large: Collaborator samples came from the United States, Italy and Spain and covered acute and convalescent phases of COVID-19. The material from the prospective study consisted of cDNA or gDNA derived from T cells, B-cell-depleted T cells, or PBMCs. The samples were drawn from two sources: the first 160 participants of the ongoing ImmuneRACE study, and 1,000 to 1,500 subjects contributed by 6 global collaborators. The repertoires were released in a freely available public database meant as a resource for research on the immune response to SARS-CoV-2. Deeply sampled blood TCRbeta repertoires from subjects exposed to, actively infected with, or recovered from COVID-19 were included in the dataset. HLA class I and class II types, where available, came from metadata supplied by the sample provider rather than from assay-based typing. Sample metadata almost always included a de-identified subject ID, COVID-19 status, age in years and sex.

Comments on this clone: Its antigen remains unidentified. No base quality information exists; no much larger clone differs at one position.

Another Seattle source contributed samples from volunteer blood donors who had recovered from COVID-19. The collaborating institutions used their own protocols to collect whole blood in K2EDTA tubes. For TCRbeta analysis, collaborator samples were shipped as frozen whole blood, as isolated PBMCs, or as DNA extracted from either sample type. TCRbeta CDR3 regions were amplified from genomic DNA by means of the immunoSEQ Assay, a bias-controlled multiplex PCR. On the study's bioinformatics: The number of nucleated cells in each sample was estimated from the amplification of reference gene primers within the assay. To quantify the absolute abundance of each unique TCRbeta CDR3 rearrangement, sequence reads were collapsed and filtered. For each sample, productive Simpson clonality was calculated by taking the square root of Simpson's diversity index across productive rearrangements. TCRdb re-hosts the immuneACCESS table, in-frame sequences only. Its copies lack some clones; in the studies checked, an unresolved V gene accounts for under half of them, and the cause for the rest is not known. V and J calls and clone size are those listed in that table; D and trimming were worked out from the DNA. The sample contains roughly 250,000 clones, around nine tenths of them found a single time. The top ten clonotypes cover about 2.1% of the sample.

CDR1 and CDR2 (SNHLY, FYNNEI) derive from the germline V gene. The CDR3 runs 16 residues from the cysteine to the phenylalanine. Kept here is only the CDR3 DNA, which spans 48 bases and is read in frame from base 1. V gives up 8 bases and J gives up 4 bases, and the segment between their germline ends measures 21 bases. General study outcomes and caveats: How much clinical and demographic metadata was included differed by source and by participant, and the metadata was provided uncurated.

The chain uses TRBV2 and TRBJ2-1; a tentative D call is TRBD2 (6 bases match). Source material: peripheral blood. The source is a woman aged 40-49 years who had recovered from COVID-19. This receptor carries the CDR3 CASAETGSALYNEQFF. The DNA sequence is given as TGTGCCAGCGCCGAAACCGGGAGTGCCCTTTACAATGAGCAGTTCTTC.